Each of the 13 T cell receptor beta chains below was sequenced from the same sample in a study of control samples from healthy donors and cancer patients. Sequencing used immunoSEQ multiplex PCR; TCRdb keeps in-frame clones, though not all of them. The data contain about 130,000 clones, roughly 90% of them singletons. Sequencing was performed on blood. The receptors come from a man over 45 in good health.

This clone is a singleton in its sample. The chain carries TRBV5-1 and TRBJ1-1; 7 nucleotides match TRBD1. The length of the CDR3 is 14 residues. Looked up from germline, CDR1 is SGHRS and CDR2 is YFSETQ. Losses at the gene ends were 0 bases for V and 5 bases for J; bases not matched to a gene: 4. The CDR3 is CASSLAGGETEAFF. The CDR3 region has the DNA TGCGCCAGCAGCTTGGCAGGGGGTGAGACTGAAGCTTTCTTT.

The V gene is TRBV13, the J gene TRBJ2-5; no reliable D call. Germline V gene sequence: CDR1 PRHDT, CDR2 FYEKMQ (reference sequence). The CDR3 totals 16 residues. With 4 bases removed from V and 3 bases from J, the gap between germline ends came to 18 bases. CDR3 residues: CASSSKVEPRKETQYF. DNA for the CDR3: TGTGCCAGCAGCTCAAAGGTGGAACCGAGGAAAGAGACCCAGTACTTC.

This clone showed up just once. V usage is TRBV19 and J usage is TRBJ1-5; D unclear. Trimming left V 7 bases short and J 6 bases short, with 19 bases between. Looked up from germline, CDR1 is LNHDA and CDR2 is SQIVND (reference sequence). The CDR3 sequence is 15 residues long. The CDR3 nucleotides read TGTGCCAGTACCTCACTGCCGACCGGTGGTCAGCCCCAGCATTTT. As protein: CASTSLPTGGQPQHF.

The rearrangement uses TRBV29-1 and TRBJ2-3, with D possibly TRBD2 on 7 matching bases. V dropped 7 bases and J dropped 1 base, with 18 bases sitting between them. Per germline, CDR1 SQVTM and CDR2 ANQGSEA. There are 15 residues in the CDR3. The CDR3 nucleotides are TGCAGCGCCATTCTAGGAGGGGGGGGCACAGATACGCAGTATTTT. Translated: CSAILGGGGTDTQYF.

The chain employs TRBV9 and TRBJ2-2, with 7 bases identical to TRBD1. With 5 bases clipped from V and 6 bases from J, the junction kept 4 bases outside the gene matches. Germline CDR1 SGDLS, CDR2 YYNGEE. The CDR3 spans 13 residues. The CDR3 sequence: CASRGDRAGELFF. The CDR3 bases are TGTGCCAGCAGGGGAGACAGGGCCGGGGAGCTGTTTTTT.

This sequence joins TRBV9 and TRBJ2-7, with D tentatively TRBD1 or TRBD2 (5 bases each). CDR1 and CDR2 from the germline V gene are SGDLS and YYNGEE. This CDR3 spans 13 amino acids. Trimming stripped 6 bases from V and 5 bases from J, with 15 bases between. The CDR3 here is CASTRDPSDEQYF. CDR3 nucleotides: TGTGCCAGCACCCGGGACCCGAGCGACGAGCAGTACTTC.

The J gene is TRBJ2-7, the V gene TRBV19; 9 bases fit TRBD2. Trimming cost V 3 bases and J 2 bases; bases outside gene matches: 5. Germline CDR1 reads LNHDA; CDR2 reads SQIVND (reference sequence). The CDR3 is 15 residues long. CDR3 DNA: TGTGCCAGTAGTATCAGCGGGGGGCTAGCCTACGAGCAGTACTTC. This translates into CASSISGGLAYEQYF.

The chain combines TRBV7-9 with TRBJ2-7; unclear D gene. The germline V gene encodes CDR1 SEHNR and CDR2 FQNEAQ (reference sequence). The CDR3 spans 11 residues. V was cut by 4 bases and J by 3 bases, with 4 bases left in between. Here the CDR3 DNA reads TGTGCCAGCAGCTCTATCTACGAGCAGTACTTC. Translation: CASSSIYEQYF.

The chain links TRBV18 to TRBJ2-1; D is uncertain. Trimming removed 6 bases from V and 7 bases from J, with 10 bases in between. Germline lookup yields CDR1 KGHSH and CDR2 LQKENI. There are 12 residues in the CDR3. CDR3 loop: CASSPLTNEQFF. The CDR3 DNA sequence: TGTGCCAGCTCGCCGCTAACTAATGAGCAGTTCTTC.

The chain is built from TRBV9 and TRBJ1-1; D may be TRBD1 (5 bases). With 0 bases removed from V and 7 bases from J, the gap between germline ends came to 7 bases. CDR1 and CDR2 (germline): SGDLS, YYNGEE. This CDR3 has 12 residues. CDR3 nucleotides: TGTGCCAGCAGCGTAGGAGACAGTGAAGCTTTCTTT. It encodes CASSVGDSEAFF.

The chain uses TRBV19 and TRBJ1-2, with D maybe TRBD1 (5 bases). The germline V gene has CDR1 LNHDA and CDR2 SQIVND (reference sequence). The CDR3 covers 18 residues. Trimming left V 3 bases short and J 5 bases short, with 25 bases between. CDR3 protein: CASSMGGITLAPQYGYTF. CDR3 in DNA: TGTGCCAGTAGTATGGGGGGTATCACCCTCGCCCCACAGTATGGCTACACCTTC.

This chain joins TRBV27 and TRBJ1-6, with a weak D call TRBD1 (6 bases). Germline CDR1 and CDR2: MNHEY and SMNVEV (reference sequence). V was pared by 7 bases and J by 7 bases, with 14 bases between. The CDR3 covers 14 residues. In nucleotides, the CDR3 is TGTGCCAGCACCACCCGGGACACCAATTCACCCCTCCACTTT. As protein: CASTTRDTNSPLHF.

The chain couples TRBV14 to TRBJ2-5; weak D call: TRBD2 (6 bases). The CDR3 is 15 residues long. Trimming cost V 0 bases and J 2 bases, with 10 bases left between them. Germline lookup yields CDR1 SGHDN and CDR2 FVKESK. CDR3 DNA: TGTGCCAGCAGCCAAGAGCGGGGAGCTCAAGAGACCCAGTACTTC. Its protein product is CASSQERGAQETQYF.